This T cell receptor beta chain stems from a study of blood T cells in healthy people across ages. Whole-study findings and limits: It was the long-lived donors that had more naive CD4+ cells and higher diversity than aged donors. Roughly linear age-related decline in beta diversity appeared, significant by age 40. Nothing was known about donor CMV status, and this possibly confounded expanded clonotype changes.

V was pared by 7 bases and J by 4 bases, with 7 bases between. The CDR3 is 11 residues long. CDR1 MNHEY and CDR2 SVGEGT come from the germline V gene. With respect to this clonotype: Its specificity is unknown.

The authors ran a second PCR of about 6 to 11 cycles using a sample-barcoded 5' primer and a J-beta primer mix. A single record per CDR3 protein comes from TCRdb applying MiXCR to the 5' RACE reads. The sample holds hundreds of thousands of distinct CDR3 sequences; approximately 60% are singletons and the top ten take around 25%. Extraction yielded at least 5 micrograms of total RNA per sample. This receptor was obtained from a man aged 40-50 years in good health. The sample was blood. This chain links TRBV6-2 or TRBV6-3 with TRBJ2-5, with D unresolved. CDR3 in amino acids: CASTTAETQYF. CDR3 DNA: TGTGCCAGCACTACCGCAGAGACCCAGTACTTC.